The entry below describes one T cell receptor beta chain. Its antigen specificity is not known. No much larger clone is present one base from it, and per-base qualities are unavailable. The data stem from a study of post-analysis software for immune sequencing data (dated by TCRdb to between 2015 and 2016). Regarding the study in general: Recorded disease courses included relapsing-remitting, secondary progressive and progressive-relapsing multiple sclerosis, with some patients lacking subtype annotation. The patient repertoires were compared against 10 to 12 previously published healthy control repertoires obtained from donors aged about 6 to 26 years. A subset of samples was prepared in parallel using single-end sample barcoding, then pooled and co-amplified after Illumina adapter ligation. What the study reported, not specific to this receptor: Normalized Chao1 diversity was significantly lower in multiple sclerosis patients than controls, suggesting substantial peripheral T-cell clonal expansion. A handful of TRBV segments, including TRBV5-6, TRBV5-1 and TRBV20-1, were significantly more frequent in patients than controls. The multiple sclerosis patient group was slightly younger than the control group. Direct clustering with F measure showed strong co-clustering of samples prepared in the same batch, prompting a batch-effect correction.

CDR1 and CDR2, looked up from the germline V gene, are SGHDT and YYEEEE. V lost 0 bases and J lost 3 bases; the stretch between them is 12 bases long. The CDR3 starts with the cysteine, ends with the phenylalanine, and has 15 residues. The retained sequence is limited to the CDR3, 45 bases, with the frame set at the first base. TCR beta repertoires were profiled from peripheral blood of 10 to 15 young patients with multiple sclerosis to demonstrate the VDJtools post-analysis software. The multiple sclerosis patients were children and adolescents between roughly 6 and 16 years of age. The library was obtained by PCR. Data came from an Illumina HiSeq 2500. To reduce PCR and sequencing biases, unique molecular identifiers were incorporated into the TCR beta cDNA libraries. Per 1 to 10 million input T cells, roughly 500,000 cDNA molecules were obtained, such that each molecule approximated one T cell. The same protocol used for the earlier healthy control dataset was applied to prepare and sequence the patient libraries. Within a given batch, samples were prepared together, multiplexed and sequenced on the same HiSeq lane. The source study handled its data this way. MIGEC was used to process the raw barcoded reads, and molecular identifier groups with only a single read were discarded before consensus assembly and CDR3 extraction. Clonotype tables were post-analysed with VDJtools, and diversity was normalized by down-sampling all datasets to the smallest sample size. In repertoire overlap clustering, CDR3 amino acid sequences, but not nucleotide sequences, were matched to correct batch-related cross-sample contamination. TCRdb ran its own pipeline on the public reads, namely fastp trimming at Q25 and MiXCR clone calling, and kept in-frame beta chains. Each entry merges the rows of one CDR3 protein and shows their most common DNA and genes. The V and J calls, along with clone size, are taken from TCRdb and not from the paper's own processing. The sample records 750,000 to 950,000 distinct CDR3 sequences, 35% to 55% of which are singletons. The leading ten clones occupy roughly 4.4% of the sample.

Recombination linked TRBV5-6 to TRBJ1-1, with a tentative D gene TRBD1 over 5 matching bases. The specimen sequenced was blood. The TCR sequence derives from a girl under 18 with multiple sclerosis. The nucleotide sequence reads as follows: TGTGCCAGCAGCTTGGGTGGGGGGTTGGACACTGAAGCTTTCTTT. The resulting protein is CASSLGGGLDTEAFF.